This T cell receptor beta chain was obtained from a study of OX40 agonist ivuxolimab in advanced cancers. Sequenced by immunoSEQ multiplex PCR; TCRdb stores in-frame clones only, minus some. The repertoire has approximately 70,000 clones, more than 80% of them found once; the top ten carry about 0.94%. Material: CD4+ or CD8+ T cells sorted from blood, obtained in a trial of the OX40 agonist ivuxolimab. This receptor was taken from an adult with an advanced solid tumor such as melanoma, head and neck, liver or kidney cancer.

As DNA, the CDR3 is TGTGCCATCAGTGTGCCGGGTTCCTACGAGCAGTACTTC. This translates into CAISVPGSYEQYF. The V call is TRBV10-3, the J call TRBJ2-7; no clear D. The CDR3 is made up of 13 amino acids. Between the trimmed V and J ends, which lost 4 bases and 1 base, there was a span of 8 bases. Germline lookup yields CDR1 ENHRY and CDR2 SYGVKD.